This entry features one TCR beta chain sequence. The sample is drawn from a study of blood T cell repertoires in COVID-19. Turning to the study itself: Samples taken during acute and convalescent COVID-19 were collected in the United States, Italy and Spain.

Per the germline V gene, CDR1 is SQVTM and CDR2 is ANQGSEA. CDR3 length: 16 residues. V dropped 5 bases and J dropped 0 bases, with 20 bases sitting between them. As handled by the study authors: Amplification of reference gene primers provided the estimated nucleated cell counts. Clones were sequenced by immunoSEQ multiplex PCR, and TCRdb holds only the in-frame ones, with some missing. The DNA was the basis for D and trimming; V, J and clone size are from that table. The table records approximately 160,000 clones, about 86% of them present only once. The sample comprised peripheral blood. The chain couples TRBV29-1 to TRBJ2-7, with D possibly being TRBD1 or TRBD2 (5 bases each). This clonotype was obtained from a man over 45 with active or convalescent COVID-19. The CDR3: CSVQGSGAGASYEQYF. The CDR3 region has the DNA TGCAGCGTTCAAGGGAGTGGGGCAGGCGCCTCCTACGAGCAGTACTTC.